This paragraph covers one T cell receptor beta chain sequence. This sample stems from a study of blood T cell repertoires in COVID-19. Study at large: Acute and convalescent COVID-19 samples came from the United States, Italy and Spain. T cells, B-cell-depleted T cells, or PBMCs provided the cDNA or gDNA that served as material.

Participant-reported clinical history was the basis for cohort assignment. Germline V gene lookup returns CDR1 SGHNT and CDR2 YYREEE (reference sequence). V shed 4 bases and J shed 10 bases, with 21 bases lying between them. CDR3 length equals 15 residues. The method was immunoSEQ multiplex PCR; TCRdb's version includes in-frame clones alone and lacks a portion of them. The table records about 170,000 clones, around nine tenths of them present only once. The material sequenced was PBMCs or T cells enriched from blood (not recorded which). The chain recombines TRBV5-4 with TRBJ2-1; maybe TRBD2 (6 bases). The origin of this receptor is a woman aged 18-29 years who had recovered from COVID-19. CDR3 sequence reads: CASSGRGPSPSEQFF. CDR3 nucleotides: TGTGCCAGCAGCGGGCGGGGACCTTCCCCAAGCGAGCAGTTCTTC.